The next 27 T cell receptor beta chains were all read from a single sample in a study of Tregs in tolerant kidney transplant recipients. Some clones are missing from TCRdb's copy, which holds only in-frame ones; the method was immunoSEQ multiplex PCR. Of about 77,000 clones listed, about 98% were seen once; the top ten hold roughly 0.59%. The sample in question was CD4+ T cells from blood, obtained before the transplant. These receptors were obtained from a human donor who received a combined kidney and bone marrow transplant.

DNA for the CDR3: TGTGCCAGCAGTTTATCTTGGGTGACGACTATTTCGGATACGCAGTATTTT. It encodes CASSLSWVTTISDTQYF. This chain joins TRBV27 and TRBJ2-3; D may be TRBD2 (5 bases). Per the germline V gene, CDR1 is MNHEY and CDR2 is SMNVEV (reference sequence). The CDR3 contains 17 residues. With 0 bases removed from V and 6 bases from J, the gap between germline ends came to 19 bases.

The J gene is TRBJ1-2, the V gene TRBV5-1, with TRBD1 matching 10 bases. Trimming cost V 0 bases and J 12 bases; bases outside gene matches: 14. Germline CDR1 is SGHRS and CDR2 is YFSETQ. There are 16 residues in the CDR3. The CDR3 sequence: CASSLGAPPGQGIDTF. CDR3 sequence (DNA): TGCGCCAGCAGCTTGGGGGCCCCCCCGGGACAGGGGATCGACACCTTC.

V and J are TRBV7-9 and TRBJ1-6; the D gene is possibly TRBD1 (6 bases). The germline gives CDR1 SEHNR, CDR2 FQNEAQ (reference sequence). The CDR3 runs 15 residues. V lost 1 base and J 7 bases, leaving 11 bases between the germline ends. CDR3 DNA: TGTGCCAGCAGCTTAGGAGGACAGCTAAATTCACCCCTCCACTTT. It translates to CASSLGGQLNSPLHF.

The J gene is TRBJ1-2, the V gene TRBV29-1; 10 bases map to TRBD1. Germline V gene lookup returns CDR1 SQVTM and CDR2 ANQGSEA. The CDR3 sequence is 15 residues long. V shed 4 bases and J 7 bases; nucleotides not matched to a gene: 12. CDR3 loop: CSVGGTGDVFAGYTF. In nucleotides, the CDR3 is TGCAGCGTTGGAGGGACAGGGGATGTTTTTGCTGGCTACACCTTC.

The genes are TRBV5-1 and TRBJ1-4, with TRBD1 matching over 10 bases. The CDR3 contains 15 residues. Germline values: CDR1 SGHRS, CDR2 YFSETQ. Trimming at V came to 2 bases and at J to 4 bases, leaving 2 bases not matched to a gene. For the CDR3, the DNA is TGCGCCAGCAGCTTCGACAGGGGGCTTAATGAAAAACTGTTTTTT. Amino acid sequence: CASSFDRGLNEKLFF.

This clone was recorded only once. CDR3 bases: TGTGCCAGCAGCTTAGTGGGGCGGGGGACTTACGAGCAGTACTTC. It translates to CASSLVGRGTYEQYF. The chain joins TRBV7-2 to TRBJ2-7; the match to TRBD2 covers 7 bases. The germline V gene encodes CDR1 SGHTA and CDR2 FQGNSA. The J segment lost 4 bases and the V segment lost 1 base, leaving 7 bases of the junction unmatched. This CDR3 comprises 15 residues.

The chain links TRBV12-5 to TRBJ2-7; 7 positions match TRBD1. The CDR3 covers 15 residues. V shed 10 bases, J shed 4 bases, and the junction held 16 bases outside the gene matches. Germline V gene sequence: CDR1 LGHNT, CDR2 FRNRAP. The CDR3 protein is CANPSPQGVLYEQYF. The CDR3 coding sequence is TGTGCTAATCCAAGCCCCCAGGGGGTCTTGTACGAGCAGTACTTC. Drawing the rest from reference TRBV12-5 and TRBJ2-7, the complete variable domain is DARVTQTPRHKVTEMGQEVTMRCQPILGHNTVFWYRQTMMQGLELLAYFRNRAPLDDSGMPKDRFSAEMPDATLATLKIQPSEPRDSAVYFCANPSPQGVLYEQYFGPGTRLTVT.

This clone appeared a single time. The CDR3 nucleotides are TGTGCCAGCAGTTTCAGTCCCGGGACAGGGTTTGGCTACACCTTC. Encoded protein: CASSFSPGTGFGYTF. The gene calls are TRBV6-5 and TRBJ1-2; 9 bases line up with TRBD1. V trimming: 4 bases; J trimming: 7 bases; junction bases outside the gene matches: 10. Germline lookup yields CDR1 MNHEY and CDR2 SVGAGI. This CDR3 comprises 15 residues.

The V call is TRBV20-1, the J call TRBJ2-1; TRBD1 might be the D (5 bases). The CDR3 spans 11 residues. Germline values: CDR1 DFQATT, CDR2 SNEGSKA (reference sequence). V lost 2 bases to trimming and J lost 7 bases, with 6 bases between them. CDR3 bases: TGCAGTGCTAGACAGGGAAATGAGCAGTTCTTC. It specifies CSARQGNEQFF.

The chain recombines TRBV28 with TRBJ1-2, with 9 positions matching TRBD1. V lost 8 bases to trimming and J lost 4 bases; unmatched junction nucleotides: 11. The CDR3 loop spans 15 amino acids. Per the germline V gene, CDR1 is MDHEN and CDR2 is SYDVKM. This CDR3 reads CASGQGRLWVYGYTF. CDR3 nucleotide sequence: TGTGCCAGCGGACAGGGGAGGTTATGGGTCTATGGCTACACCTTC.

The genes are TRBV19 and TRBJ1-5; D is possibly TRBD1 (6 bases). Germline values: CDR1 LNHDA, CDR2 SQIVND (reference sequence). The germline V and J ends were trimmed by 6 bases and 6 bases, with 18 bases remaining between them. The CDR3 has 15 amino acids. CDR3 DNA sequence: TGTGCCAGTAGGGCGGGGGGCAGGGCACGTCAGCCCCAGCATTTT. Protein sequence: CASRAGGRARQPQHF.

This chain joins TRBV19 and TRBJ1-1; 7 nucleotides line up with TRBD1. Germline assignment: CDR1 LNHDA and CDR2 SQIVND (reference sequence). The CDR3 extends over 13 amino acids. The ends lost 9 bases at V and 4 bases at J; junction bases unmatched: 8. In DNA form, the CDR3 reads TGTGCCAGACCGGGACAGAGGGTCACTGAAGCTTTCTTT. Encoded protein: CARPGQRVTEAFF.

This chain connects TRBV7-9 to TRBJ2-1, with no clear D. V dropped 4 bases and J dropped 12 bases, with 13 bases sitting between them. This CDR3 is 12 amino acids long. Germline CDR1 reads SEHNR; CDR2 reads FQNEAQ (reference sequence). CDR3 DNA sequence: TGTGCCAGCAGCTCCAATAGCCCTCGGCAGTTCTTC. It encodes CASSSNSPRQFF.

The rearrangement links TRBV10-3 to TRBJ2-7; 8 nucleotides line up with TRBD2. Germline V lookup: CDR1 ENHRY, CDR2 SYGVKD. CDR3 size: 15 residues. V shed 6 bases and J 9 bases; nucleotides not matched to a gene: 16. CDR3 DNA sequence: TGTGCCATCAGGGGGGAAATAGCGGGGTCGGCCGGGCAGTACTTC. It specifies CAIRGEIAGSAGQYF.

This sequence joins TRBV5-1 and TRBJ2-1; 9 bases are shared with TRBD2. This CDR3 is built from 15 residues. With V trimmed by 6 bases and J by 6 bases, 10 bases remained unmatched. Looked up from germline, CDR1 is SGHRS and CDR2 is YFSETQ. CDR3 amino acids: CASTTIAGVGNEQFF. DNA of the CDR3: TGCGCCAGCACCACCATAGCGGGAGTGGGCAATGAGCAGTTCTTC.

The rearrangement links TRBV7-2 to TRBJ1-3; maybe TRBD1 (5 bases). The CDR3 runs to 14 residues. Germline assignment: CDR1 SGHTA and CDR2 FQGNSA. Trimming took 4 bases from V and 5 from J, leaving 12 bases between them. The CDR3 loop reads CASSSPRDRNTIYF. In DNA form, the CDR3 reads TGTGCCAGCAGCTCCCCCAGGGATAGAAACACCATATATTTT.

The rearrangement joins TRBV7-8 to TRBJ2-3, with TRBD2 matching over 14 bases. V gave up 5 bases and J gave up 6 bases; unmatched junction bases: 7. CDR1 and CDR2 (germline): SGHVS, FQNEAQ. This CDR3 spans 16 amino acids. CDR3 amino acids: CASSTRLAGGTDTQYF. The CDR3 DNA follows: TGTGCCAGCAGCACCCGACTAGCGGGGGGGACGGATACGCAGTATTTT.

This chain connects TRBV5-1 to TRBJ2-3; 8 bases fit TRBD1. J was trimmed by 1 base and V by 0 bases; bases with no gene match: 7. Germline V CDR1 and CDR2: SGHRS, YFSETQ. This CDR3 is 17 amino acids long. The DNA of the CDR3 is TGCGCCAGCAGCTTGGGACAGGGGTTTATTGGCACAGATACGCAGTATTTT. This codes for CASSLGQGFIGTDTQYF.

The V and J genes are TRBV29-1 and TRBJ2-3; no definite D call. Trimming shortened V by 8 bases and J by 2 bases, and 14 bases separated the two germline ends. This CDR3 is built from 13 residues. CDR1 SQVTM and CDR2 ANQGSEA come from the germline V gene. CDR3 loop: CSTSRVSTDTQYF. For the CDR3, the DNA is TGCAGCACCTCACGGGTATCCACAGATACGCAGTATTTT.

J is TRBJ1-2 and V is TRBV6-1, with D unresolved. Trimming pared 0 bases from V and 4 bases from J, leaving 15 bases between. The CDR3 runs 16 residues. Germline V gives CDR1 MNHNS, CDR2 SASEGT. CDR3 loop: CASSEASGQAGYGYTF. The DNA of the CDR3 is TGTGCCAGCAGTGAAGCATCGGGCCAGGCGGGCTATGGCTACACCTTC.

The chain has TRBV18 and TRBJ2-2, with 8 bases lining up with TRBD1. The CDR3 spans 17 residues. Losses at the gene ends were 0 bases for V and 3 bases for J; bases not matched to a gene: 6. Germline CDR1 is KGHSH and CDR2 is LQKENI. DNA of the CDR3: TGTGCCAGCTCACCACCAGGTTGGACAGGGTACACCGGGGAGCTGTTTTTT. Amino acid sequence: CASSPPGWTGYTGELFF.

The genes are TRBV6-1 and TRBJ1-2; D is unresolved. V was cut by 7 bases and J by 4 bases, with 16 bases left in between. Germline assignment: CDR1 MNHNS and CDR2 SASEGT. The CDR3 totals 14 residues. Written as DNA, the CDR3 is TGTGCCAGCACTCTTCCGGCAGGCCCCTATGGCTACACCTTC. The encoded protein is CASTLPAGPYGYTF.

The chain recombines TRBV20-1 with TRBJ2-1; 8 nucleotides line up with TRBD2. V shed 3 bases, J shed 10 bases, and the junction held 2 bases outside the gene matches. Germline-derived CDR1 and CDR2 are DFQATT and SNEGSKA (reference sequence). This CDR3 has 11 amino acids. CDR3 nucleotides: TGCAGTGCTAGTAGCGGGACAGAGCAGTTCTTC. This encodes CSASSGTEQFF.

J is TRBJ1-2 and V is TRBV11-2; D possibly corresponds to TRBD1 (5 bases). Germline CDR1 and CDR2: SGHAT and FQNNGV. The V and J ends lost 1 base and 7 bases respectively, with 13 bases between them. This CDR3 region has 14 residues. The CDR3 DNA reads as TGTGCCAGCAGCTTAGTGGCGGGGGAGCTTGGCTACACCTTC. It specifies CASSLVAGELGYTF.

The chain combines TRBV11-1 with TRBJ2-1, with 8 positions matching TRBD1. V gave up 5 bases and J gave up 1 base; unmatched junction bases: 4. CDR3 length: 15 residues. Germline lookup yields CDR1 SGHAT and CDR2 FQDESV (reference sequence). The CDR3 nucleotides are TGTGCCAGCAGCAATGACAGGGGATCCTACAATGAGCAGTTCTTC. Amino acids: CASSNDRGSYNEQFF.

This clone showed up just once. The CDR3 here is CASSLEGLDSPLHF. Written as DNA, the CDR3 is TGTGCCAGCAGCCTAGAGGGGCTGGATTCACCCCTCCACTTT. The V and J genes are TRBV4-2 and TRBJ1-6; possibly TRBD1 for D (5 bases). This CDR3 is 14 amino acids long. The V end lost 4 bases, the J end lost 8 bases, and 12 bases lay between the germline ends. Germline CDR1 and CDR2: LGHNA and YNFKEQ.

The chain employs TRBV18 and TRBJ2-1; 10 nucleotides line up with TRBD1. This CDR3 is built from 15 residues. Germline V lookup: CDR1 KGHSH, CDR2 LQKENI. Trimming removed 6 bases from V and 1 base from J; junction bases left unmatched: 3. The CDR3 spells CASSRGQGSYNEQFF. CDR3 DNA: TGTGCCAGCTCTAGGGGACAGGGGTCCTACAATGAGCAGTTCTTC.